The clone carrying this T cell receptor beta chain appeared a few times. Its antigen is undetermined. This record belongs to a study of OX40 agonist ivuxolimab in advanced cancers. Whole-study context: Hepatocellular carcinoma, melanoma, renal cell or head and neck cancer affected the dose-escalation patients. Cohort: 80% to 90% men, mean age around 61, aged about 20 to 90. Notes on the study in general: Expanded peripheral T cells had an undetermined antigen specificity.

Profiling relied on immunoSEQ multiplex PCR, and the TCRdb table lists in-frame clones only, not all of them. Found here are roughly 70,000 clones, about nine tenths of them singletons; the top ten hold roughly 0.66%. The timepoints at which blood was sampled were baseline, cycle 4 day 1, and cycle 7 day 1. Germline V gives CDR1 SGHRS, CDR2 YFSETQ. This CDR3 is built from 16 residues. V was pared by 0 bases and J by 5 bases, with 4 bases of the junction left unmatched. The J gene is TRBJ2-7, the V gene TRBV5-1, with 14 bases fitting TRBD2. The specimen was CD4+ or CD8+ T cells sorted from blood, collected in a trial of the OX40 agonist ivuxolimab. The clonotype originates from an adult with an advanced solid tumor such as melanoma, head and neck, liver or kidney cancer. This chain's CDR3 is CASSLGGTSGSDEQYF. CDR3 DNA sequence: TGCGCCAGCAGCTTGGGGGGGACTAGCGGGAGCGACGAGCAGTACTTC.